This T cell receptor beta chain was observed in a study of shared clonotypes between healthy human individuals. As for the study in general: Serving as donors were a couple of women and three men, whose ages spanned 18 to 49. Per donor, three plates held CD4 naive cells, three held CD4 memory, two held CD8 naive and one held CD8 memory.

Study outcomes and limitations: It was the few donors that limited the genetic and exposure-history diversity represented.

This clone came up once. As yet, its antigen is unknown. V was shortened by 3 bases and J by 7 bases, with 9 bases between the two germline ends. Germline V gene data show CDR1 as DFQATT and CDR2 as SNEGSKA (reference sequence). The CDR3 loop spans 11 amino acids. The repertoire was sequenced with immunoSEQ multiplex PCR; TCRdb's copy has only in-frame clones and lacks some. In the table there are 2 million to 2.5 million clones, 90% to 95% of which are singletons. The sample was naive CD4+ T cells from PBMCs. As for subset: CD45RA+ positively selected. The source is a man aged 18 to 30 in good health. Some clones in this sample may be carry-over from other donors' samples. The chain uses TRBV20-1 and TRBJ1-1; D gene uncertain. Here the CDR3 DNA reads TGCAGTGCTAGGAGGAGATATGAAGCTTTCTTT. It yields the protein CSARRRYEAFF.